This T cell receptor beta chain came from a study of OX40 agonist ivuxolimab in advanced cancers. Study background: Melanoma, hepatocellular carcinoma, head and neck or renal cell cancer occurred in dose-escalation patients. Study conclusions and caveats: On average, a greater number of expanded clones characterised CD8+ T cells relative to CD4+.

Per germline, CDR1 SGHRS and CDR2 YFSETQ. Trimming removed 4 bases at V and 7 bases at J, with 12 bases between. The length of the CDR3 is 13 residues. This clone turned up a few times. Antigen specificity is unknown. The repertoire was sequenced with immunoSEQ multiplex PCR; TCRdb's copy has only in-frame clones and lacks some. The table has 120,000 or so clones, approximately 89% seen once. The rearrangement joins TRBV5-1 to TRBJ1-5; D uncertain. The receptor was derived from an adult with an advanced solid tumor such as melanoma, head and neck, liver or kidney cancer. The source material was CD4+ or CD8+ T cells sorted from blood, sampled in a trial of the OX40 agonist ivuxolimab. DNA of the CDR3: TGCGCCAGCAGCCCGGACGGGGAACAGCCCCAGCATTTT. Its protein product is CASSPDGEQPQHF.